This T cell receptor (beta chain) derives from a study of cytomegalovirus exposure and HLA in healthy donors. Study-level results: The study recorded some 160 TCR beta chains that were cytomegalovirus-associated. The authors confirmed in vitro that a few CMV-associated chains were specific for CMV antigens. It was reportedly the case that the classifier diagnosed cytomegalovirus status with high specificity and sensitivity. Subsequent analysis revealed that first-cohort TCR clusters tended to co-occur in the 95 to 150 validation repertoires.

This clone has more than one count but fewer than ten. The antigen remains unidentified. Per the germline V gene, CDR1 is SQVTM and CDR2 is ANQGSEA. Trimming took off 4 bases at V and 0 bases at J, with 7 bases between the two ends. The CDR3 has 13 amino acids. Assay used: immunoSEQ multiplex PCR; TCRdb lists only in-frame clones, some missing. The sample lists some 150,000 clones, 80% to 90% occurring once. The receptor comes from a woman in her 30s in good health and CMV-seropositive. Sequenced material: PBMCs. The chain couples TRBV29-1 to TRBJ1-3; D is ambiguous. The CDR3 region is CSVGGYSGNTIYF. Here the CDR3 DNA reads TGCAGCGTTGGAGGGTACTCTGGAAACACCATATATTTT.